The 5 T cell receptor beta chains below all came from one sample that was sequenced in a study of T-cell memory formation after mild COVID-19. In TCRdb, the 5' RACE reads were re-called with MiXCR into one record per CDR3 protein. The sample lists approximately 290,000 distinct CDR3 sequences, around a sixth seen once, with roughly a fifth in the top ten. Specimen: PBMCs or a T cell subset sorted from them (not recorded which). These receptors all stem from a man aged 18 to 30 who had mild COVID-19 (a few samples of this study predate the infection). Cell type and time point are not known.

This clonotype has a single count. The CDR3 is CASSPDWDQPQHF. The DNA of the CDR3 is TGTGCCAGCAGCCCGGATTGGGATCAGCCCCAGCATTTT. This rearrangement joins TRBV7-8 to TRBJ1-5; no firm D call. The germline V gene encodes CDR1 SGHVS and CDR2 FQNEAQ. The CDR3 has 13 residues. V was clipped by 5 bases and J by 5 bases, with 10 bases between them. The full variable domain, its missing parts supplied by reference TRBV7-8 and TRBJ1-5, is GAGVSQSPRYKVAKRGQDVALRCDPISGHVSLFWYQQALGQGPEFLTYFQNEAQLDKSGLPSDRFFAERPEGSVSTLKIQRTQQEDSAVYLCASSPDWDQPQHFGDGTRLSIL.

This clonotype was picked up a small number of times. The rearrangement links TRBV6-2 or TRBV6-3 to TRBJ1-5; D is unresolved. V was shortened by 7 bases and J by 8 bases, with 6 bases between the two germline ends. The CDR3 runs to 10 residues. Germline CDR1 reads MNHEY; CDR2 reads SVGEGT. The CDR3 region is CASTGKPQHF. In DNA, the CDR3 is TGTGCCAGCACGGGTAAGCCCCAGCATTTT.

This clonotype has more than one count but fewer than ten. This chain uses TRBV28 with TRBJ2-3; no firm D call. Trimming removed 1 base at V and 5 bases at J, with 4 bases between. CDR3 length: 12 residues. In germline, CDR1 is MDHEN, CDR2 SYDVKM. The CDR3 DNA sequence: TGTGCCAGCAGTTTATTCCAAGATACGCAGTATTTT. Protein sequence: CASSLFQDTQYF.

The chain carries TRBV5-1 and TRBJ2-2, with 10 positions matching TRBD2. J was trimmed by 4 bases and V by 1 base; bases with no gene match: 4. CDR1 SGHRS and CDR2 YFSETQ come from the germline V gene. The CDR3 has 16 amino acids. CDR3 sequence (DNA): TGCGCCAGCAGCTTGTTAGCGGGGGGAGTCACCGGGGAGCTGTTTTTT. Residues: CASSLLAGGVTGELFF.

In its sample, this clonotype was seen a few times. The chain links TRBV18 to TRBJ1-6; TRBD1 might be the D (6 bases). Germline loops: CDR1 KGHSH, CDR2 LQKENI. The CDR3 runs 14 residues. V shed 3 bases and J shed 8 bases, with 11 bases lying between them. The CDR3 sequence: CASSPGAAHSPLHF. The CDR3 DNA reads TGTGCCAGCTCACCGGGGGCCGCCCATTCACCCCTCCACTTT.